The rows below give T cell receptor beta chains drawn from one sample of a study of control samples from healthy donors and cancer patients. The protocol was immunoSEQ multiplex PCR, while the TCRdb copy is restricted to in-frame clones and leaves out a portion. The table has approximately 210,000 clones, about 89% seen once. The sample consisted of blood. The origin of the receptors is a man aged 30 to 45 in good health. CDR3s include the opening cysteine and the closing phenylalanine or tryptophan. The D gene is left open where the match is weak. For some rows the clone size is stated as once, few or many, or as a class when expanded; others skip it.

V: TRBV5-8
size: once
J: TRBJ2-7
D: TRBD1
DNA: TGTGCCAGCAGCCCACGAAGACAGGGTTTCGAGCAGTACTTC
CDR3: CASSPRRQGFEQYF

V: TRBV5-4
size: -
J: TRBJ2-6
D: TRBD2
DNA: TGTGCCAGCAGCCCGACTAGCGGGGGCGGTTCTGGGGCCAACGTCCTGACTTTC
CDR3: CASSPTSGGGSGANVLTF

V: TRBV6-5
size: once
J: TRBJ2-1
D: TRBD1
DNA: TGTGCCAGCAAACCAATCGGGACAGACTATCGGCAGTTCTTC
CDR3: CASKPIGTDYRQFF

V: TRBV30
size: -
J: TRBJ1-3
D: -
DNA: TGTGCCTGGAGTGCCCAAGGAAACACCATATATTTT
CDR3: CAWSAQGNTIYF

V: TRBV5-1
size: once
J: TRBJ2-5
D: -
DNA: TGCGCCAGCAGCTCCGGGGAGACCCAGTACTTC
CDR3: CASSSGETQYF

V: TRBV6-5
size: -
J: TRBJ2-1
D: -
DNA: TGTGCCAGTATACGGGGGGCGGAGGGGTACAATGAGCAGTTCTTC
CDR3: CASIRGAEGYNEQFF

V: TRBV4-1
size: many
J: TRBJ1-5
D: -
DNA: TGCGCCAGCAGCCAAAGTCAACAGAGCAATCAGCCCCAGCATTTT
CDR3: CASSQSQQSNQPQHF

V: TRBV5-8
size: -
J: TRBJ1-4
D: TRBD1
DNA: TGTGCCAGCAGCTACCATGTAGGGTGGTCGAACAGGGGAAATGAAAAACTGTTTTTT
CDR3: CASSYHVGWSNRGNEKLFF

V: TRBV6-1
size: -
J: TRBJ1-2
D: TRBD1
DNA: TGTGCCAGCAGTGAAAGAGACAGGGGTTACTATGGCTACACCTTC
CDR3: CASSERDRGYYGYTF

V: TRBV30
size: -
J: TRBJ2-1
D: TRBD2
DNA: TGTGCCTGGAGTGTATATCGGGGGGTTTACAATGAGCAGTTCTTC
CDR3: CAWSVYRGVYNEQFF

V: TRBV11-2
size: -
J: TRBJ2-2
D: -
DNA: TGTGCCAGCAGCTCGTGGGGCCAGAACACCGGGGAGCTGTTTTTT
CDR3: CASSSWGQNTGELFF

V: TRBV19
size: -
J: TRBJ1-4
D: -
DNA: TGTGCCACTATTAACCGAAGAGAAAAACTGTTTTTT
CDR3: CATINRREKLFF

V: TRBV7-9
size: -
J: TRBJ2-3
D: TRBD2
DNA: TGTGCCGGGAGGAGCGGGGGGGCCGGCACAGATACGCAGTATTTT
CDR3: CAGRSGGAGTDTQYF

V: TRBV2
size: -
J: TRBJ1-4
D: TRBD1
DNA: TGTGCCAGCAGTGAAGCCGGGACAGTGGGTGAACTGTTTTTT
CDR3: CASSEAGTVGELFF

V: TRBV12-5
size: -
J: TRBJ2-2
D: -
DNA: TGTGCTAGTGACCCGGGGTTAAACACCGGGGAGCTGTTTTTT
CDR3: CASDPGLNTGELFF

V: TRBV5-4
size: -
J: TRBJ1-5
D: TRBD1
DNA: TGTGCCAGCAGCGCGGACCAGGGGGCTGGACAGCCCCAGCATTTT
CDR3: CASSADQGAGQPQHF

V: TRBV6-1
size: -
J: TRBJ2-1
D: -
DNA: TGTGCCAGCAGTGGGCTGGAGGGGCCCTCCTACAATGAGCAGTTCTTC
CDR3: CASSGLEGPSYNEQFF

V: TRBV27
size: -
J: TRBJ2-7
D: -
DNA: TGTGCCAGCAGTTTAGGGATAACCTCCTACGAGCAGTACTTC
CDR3: CASSLGITSYEQYF